This T cell receptor beta chain was documented in a study of long-term antiretroviral therapy in people with HIV (dated by TCRdb to 2021 to 2024). With respect to the entire study: The earliest samples were collected approximately a decade before the 2015 WHO recommendation for immediate ART, a period when ART was typically delayed until CD4 counts fell. A retrospective serial study tested whether ART initiation and durable HIV suppression were associated with changes in peripheral blood TRB repertoire composition and diversity. Of the 30 to 35 participants with HIV, about a dozen were female. No cross-contamination during QIAcube processing was shown when test extractions of a monoclonal T-cell line were performed alongside fewer than 35 polyclonal samples. A total of 150 to 200 cryopreserved PBMC samples came from 30 or so adults with confirmed HIV infection and were collected serially over a mean of roughly six years (range 1-12).

V is pruned by 5 bases and J by 5 bases, leaving 0 bases of the junction without a gene match. The CDR3 goes from the cysteine to the phenylalanine over 13 residues. Of the read, only the CDR3 DNA is kept; its 39 bases are in frame from base 1. CDR1 and CDR2 were assigned from the germline V gene as LGHNT and FRNRAP. Inclusion was restricted to participants for whom at least one PBMC sample before ART initiation and at least two post-ART samples were available. Treatment was received in the United States of America by all participants with HIV. Before DNA extraction, cryopreserved samples of roughly 0.85-11 million PBMC were thawed and then washed. At the time of the earliest PBMC sample for each participant with HIV, ages ranged from about 20 to 54 years. PBMC samples were contributed by each participant from 1-4 timepoints before ART initiation and 2-8 timepoints after ART initiation, with a median of 7 samples. For every participant, serial HIV viral load, CD4+ T-cell count, ART history and demographic data were obtained. A Qiagen kit on a QIAcube was used to extract genomic DNA from unsorted PBMC, with samples processed in batches of 12.

Summary of the overall study and its limitations: The repertoire was dominated across all time points by expanded TRB clones identified before ART initiation, although this dominance was seen to fluctuate and to decrease in many PLHIV after ART. The samples span the years 2004 to 2017, and the ART regimens used may be less effective than current regimens. A significant increase in TRB diversity was found to be associated with ART initiation, although TRB diversity was observed to remain significantly below that of transplant donor controls even after long-term ART. HIV repertoires had narrower CDR3 length ranges than controls, and the network structure suggested an antigen-experienced repertoire that shifted only slightly toward naive after ART. Owing to limited PBMC availability, only the TCR beta chain was sequenced, without alpha chain pairing. No data were available on ART adherence, viral resistance or therapy changes, limiting inferences about post-ART repertoire changes. Unsorted PBMC were profiled instead of sorted CD4+ and CD8+ T cells because pre-ART samples had limited cell numbers.

The immunoSEQ hsTCRB v3.0 assay was used at survey level resolution to sequence the TRB variable region. The targeted TRB sequencing depth was roughly 40,000-55,000 T-cell genomes per sample. An Illumina MiSeq with a v3 150-cycle kit was used to sequence the pooled TRB libraries. The original methods were these. Repertoire analysis ran in R within a reproducible Nextflow workflow covering QC, data transformation and analysis. LymphoSeq2, an R package for exploring AIRR-Seq data, was used to implement the custom analyses. A few samples that produced fewer than 5000 total TRB sequences were removed, so 150 to 200 HIV repertoires were analyzed. Of the roughly 190 retained HIV repertoires, almost 60 were collected before and roughly 130 after ART initiation. Repertoires were downsampled to 5000 TRB nucleotide sequences, with summary statistics averaged over 100 downsampling iterations. Only TRB sequences with CDR3 regions of at least seven amino acids were retained for analysis. A Shannon entropy-derived clonality score and the Gini coefficient were used to measure diversity. In repertoire networks, the top 5000 CDR3 amino acid sequences were linked whenever an edit distance of one separated two sequences. For TRB CDR3 amino acid sequences, GLIPH2 was used to predict antigen specificity groups and MHC restriction. To flag known associations with CMV, EBV, HIV or tissue antigens, CDR3 amino acid sequences were compared against VDJdb and McPAS-TCR. Pre-ART, post-ART and control groups were compared with Wilcoxon signed-rank tests and Holm-Bonferroni correction. The immuneACCESS repertoire file appears here via TCRdb, limited to in-frame rearrangements. These files lack a portion of the clones; in checked studies, under half of the deficit traces to unresolved V genes, and the cause of the others is not known. V, J and clone size were drawn from that table, and D and trimming were deduced from the DNA. The sample table lists about 40,000 clones, approximately 85% of them with a count of one. Jointly, the top ten make up 4.5% to 6% of the sample.

In the case of this clone: This receptor's antigen is unknown. There are no base qualities to consult, and no much larger clone falls within one base.

This TCR came from a woman between 50 and 59 years old with HIV. The input for sequencing was unsorted PBMCs, taken 3.1 years after starting antiretroviral therapy. The rearrangement combines TRBV12-5 with TRBJ2-2, and 9 junctional nucleotides match TRBD2. The nucleotides read TGTGCTAGTGGTGGACTAGCGACCGGGGAGCTGTTTTTT. It codes for CASGGLATGELFF.